The 5 T cell receptor beta chains presented below share a single source sample, sequenced in a study of radiotherapy plus CTLA-4 blockade in lung cancer. Sequencing used immunoSEQ multiplex PCR; TCRdb keeps in-frame clones, though not all of them. The table includes about 73,000 clones, 80% to 90% detected once. The source material was peripheral blood, sampled from a patient treated with radiotherapy plus ipilimumab. These receptor sequences come from a human donor with non-small cell lung cancer that progressed on radiotherapy plus ipilimumab.

CDR3 amino acids: CASSVGGTLSGELFF. The DNA for the CDR3 is TGTGCCAGCAGCGTAGGTGGGACACTCTCCGGGGAGCTGTTTTTT. This rearrangement joins TRBV9 to TRBJ2-2; a possible D gene is TRBD1 (6 bases). V lost 0 bases to trimming and J lost 6 bases, with 12 bases between them. The CDR3 runs 15 residues. Per germline, CDR1 SGDLS and CDR2 YYNGEE.

The rearrangement joins TRBV4-2 to TRBJ2-3; TRBD2 matches at 9 bases. J was trimmed by 2 bases and V by 1 base; bases with no gene match: 4. CDR3 size: 16 residues. Per germline, CDR1 LGHNA and CDR2 YNFKEQ. The CDR3 DNA is TGTGCCAGCAGCCAAGGGGCTAGCGGGAACACAGATACGCAGTATTTT. This translates into CASSQGASGNTDTQYF.

The rearrangement links TRBV5-1 to TRBJ1-2, with TRBD1 matching over 7 bases. The CDR3 extends over 14 amino acids. The germline V gene encodes CDR1 SGHRS and CDR2 YFSETQ. Trimming removed 0 bases from V and 7 bases from J; junction bases left unmatched: 6. The CDR3 sequence: CASSLGQGVSGYTF. The DNA of the CDR3 is TGCGCCAGCAGCTTGGGACAGGGTGTCTCTGGCTACACCTTC. The full variable domain, its missing parts supplied by reference TRBV5-1 and TRBJ1-2, is KAGVTQTPRYLIKTRGQQVTLSCSPISGHRSVSWYQQTPGQGLQFLFEYFSETQRNKGNFPGRFSGRQFSNSRSEMNVSTLELGDSALYLCASSLGQGVSGYTFGSGTRLTVV.

The chain has TRBV2 and TRBJ1-5; 11 bases are a match to TRBD1. CDR1 SNHLY and CDR2 FYNNEI come from the germline V gene. Trimming cost V 6 bases and J 2 bases; bases outside gene matches: 3. The CDR3 contains 15 residues. The chain's CDR3 is CASRTGQGGNQPQHF. The CDR3 coding sequence is TGTGCCAGCAGAACGGGACAGGGGGGCAATCAGCCCCAGCATTTT.

V and J are TRBV11-2 and TRBJ1-1; D unresolved. Trimming left V 4 bases short and J 8 bases short, with 11 bases between. Germline V gene data show CDR1 as SGHAT and CDR2 as FQNNGV. The CDR3 loop spans 12 amino acids. Here the CDR3 DNA reads TGTGCCAGCAGCTCCTTTCTCGGCGAAGCTTTCTTT. It yields the protein CASSSFLGEAFF.